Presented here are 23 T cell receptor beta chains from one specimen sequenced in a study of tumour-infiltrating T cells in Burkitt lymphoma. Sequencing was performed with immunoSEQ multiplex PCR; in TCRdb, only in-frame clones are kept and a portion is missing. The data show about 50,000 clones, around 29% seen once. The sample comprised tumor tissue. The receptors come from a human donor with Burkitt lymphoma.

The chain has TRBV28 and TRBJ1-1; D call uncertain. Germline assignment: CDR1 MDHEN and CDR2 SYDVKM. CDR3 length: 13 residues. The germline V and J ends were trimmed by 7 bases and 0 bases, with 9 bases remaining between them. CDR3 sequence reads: CASTLVMNTEAFF. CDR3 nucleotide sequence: TGTGCCAGCACCCTCGTAATGAACACTGAAGCTTTCTTT.

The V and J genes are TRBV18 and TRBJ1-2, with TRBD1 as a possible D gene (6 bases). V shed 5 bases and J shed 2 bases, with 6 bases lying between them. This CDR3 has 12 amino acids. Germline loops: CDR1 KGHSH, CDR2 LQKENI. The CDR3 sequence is CASSTGNYGYTF. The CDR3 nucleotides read TGTGCCAGCTCAACAGGGAACTATGGCTACACCTTC.

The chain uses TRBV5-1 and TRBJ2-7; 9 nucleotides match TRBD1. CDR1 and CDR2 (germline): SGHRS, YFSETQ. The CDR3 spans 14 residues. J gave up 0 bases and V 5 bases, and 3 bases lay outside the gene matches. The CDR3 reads CASRWTGDSYEQYF. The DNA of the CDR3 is TGCGCCAGCAGATGGACAGGGGACTCCTACGAGCAGTACTTC.

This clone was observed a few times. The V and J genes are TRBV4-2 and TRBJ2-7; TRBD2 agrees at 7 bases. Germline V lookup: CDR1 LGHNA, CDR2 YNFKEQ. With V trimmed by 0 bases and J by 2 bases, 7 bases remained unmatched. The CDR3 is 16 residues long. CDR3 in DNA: TGTGCCAGCAGCCAAGATCTACGGGGGGATACCTACGAGCAGTACTTC. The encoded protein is CASSQDLRGDTYEQYF.

CDR3: CASSEGTLSNEKLFF. The CDR3 DNA reads as TGTGCCAGCAGTGAAGGGACACTGAGTAATGAAAAACTGTTTTTT. The chain carries TRBV2 and TRBJ1-4; D perhaps matches TRBD1 (5 bases). Trimming took off 1 base at V and 4 bases at J, with 10 bases between the two ends. Germline CDR1 and CDR2: SNHLY and FYNNEI. The CDR3 is 15 residues long. Combining the CDR3 with reference TRBV2 and TRBJ1-4 gives the whole variable domain EPEVTQTPSHQVTQMGQEVILRCVPISNHLYFYWYRQILGQKVEFLVSFYNNEISEKSEIFDDQFSVERPDGSNFTLKIRSTKLEDSAMYFCASSEGTLSNEKLFFGSGTQLSVL.

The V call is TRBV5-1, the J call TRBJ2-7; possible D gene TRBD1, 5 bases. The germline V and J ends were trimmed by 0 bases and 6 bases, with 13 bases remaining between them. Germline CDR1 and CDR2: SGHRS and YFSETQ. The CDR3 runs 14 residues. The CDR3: CASSLAARAREQYF. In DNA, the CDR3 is TGCGCCAGCAGCTTGGCCGCCAGGGCTCGCGAGCAGTACTTC.

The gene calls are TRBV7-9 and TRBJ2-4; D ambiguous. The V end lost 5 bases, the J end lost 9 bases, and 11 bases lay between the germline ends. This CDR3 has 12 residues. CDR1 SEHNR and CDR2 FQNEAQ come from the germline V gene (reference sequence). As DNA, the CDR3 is TGTGCCAGCAGCACTTCAGGACCCATTCAGTACTTC. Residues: CASSTSGPIQYF.

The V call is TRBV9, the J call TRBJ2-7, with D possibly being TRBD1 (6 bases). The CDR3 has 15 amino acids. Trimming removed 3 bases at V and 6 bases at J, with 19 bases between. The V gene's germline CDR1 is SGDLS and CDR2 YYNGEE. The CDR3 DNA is TGTGCCAGCAGCGAACAGGGTTCGCTCCTAGGCGAGCAGTACTTC. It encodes CASSEQGSLLGEQYF.

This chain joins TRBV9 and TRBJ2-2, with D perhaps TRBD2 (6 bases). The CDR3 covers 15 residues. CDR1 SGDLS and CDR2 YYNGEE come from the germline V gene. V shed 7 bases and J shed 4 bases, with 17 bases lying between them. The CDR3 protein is CASGPRQEGTGELFF. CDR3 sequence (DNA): TGTGCCAGCGGCCCTCGTCAGGAGGGCACCGGGGAGCTGTTTTTT.

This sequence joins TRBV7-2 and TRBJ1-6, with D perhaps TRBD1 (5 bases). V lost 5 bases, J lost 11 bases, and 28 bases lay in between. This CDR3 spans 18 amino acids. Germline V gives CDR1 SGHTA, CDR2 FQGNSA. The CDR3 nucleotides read TGTGCCAGCAGCCCTACTGGGGCGACGGAATTCTTTATAACACCCCTCCACTTT. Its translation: CASSPTGATEFFITPLHF.

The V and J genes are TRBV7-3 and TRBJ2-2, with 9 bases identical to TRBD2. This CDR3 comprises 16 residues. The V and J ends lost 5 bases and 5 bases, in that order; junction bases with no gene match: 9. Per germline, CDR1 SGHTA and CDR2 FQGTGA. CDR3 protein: CASSPRGTSSTGELFF. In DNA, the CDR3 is TGTGCCAGCAGCCCAAGGGGGACTAGCAGTACCGGGGAGCTGTTTTTT.

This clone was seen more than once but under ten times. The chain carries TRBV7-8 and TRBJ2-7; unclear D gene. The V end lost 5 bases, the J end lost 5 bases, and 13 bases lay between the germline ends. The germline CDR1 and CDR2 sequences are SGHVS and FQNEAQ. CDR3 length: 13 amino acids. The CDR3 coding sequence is TGTGCCAGCAGCCGGCCTAGGTTGGACGAGCAGTACTTC. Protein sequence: CASSRPRLDEQYF.

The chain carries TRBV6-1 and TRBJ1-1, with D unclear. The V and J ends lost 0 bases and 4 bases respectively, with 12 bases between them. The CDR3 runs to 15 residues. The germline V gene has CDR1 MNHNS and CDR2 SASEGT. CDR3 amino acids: CASSEAMRRSTEAFF. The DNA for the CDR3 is TGTGCCAGCAGTGAAGCGATGAGAAGAAGCACTGAAGCTTTCTTT.

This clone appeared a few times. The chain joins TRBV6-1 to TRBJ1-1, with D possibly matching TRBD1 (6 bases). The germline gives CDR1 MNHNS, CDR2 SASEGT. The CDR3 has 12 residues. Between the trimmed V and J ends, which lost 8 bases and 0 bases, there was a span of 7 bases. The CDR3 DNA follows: TGTGCCAGCCGGACAGTGAACACTGAAGCTTTCTTT. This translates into CASRTVNTEAFF.

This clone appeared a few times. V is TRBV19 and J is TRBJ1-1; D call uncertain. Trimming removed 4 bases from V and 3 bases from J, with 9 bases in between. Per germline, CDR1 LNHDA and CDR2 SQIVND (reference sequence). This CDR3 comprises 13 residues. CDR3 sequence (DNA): TGTGCCAGTAGTACCTCACGGGACACTGAAGCTTTCTTT. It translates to CASSTSRDTEAFF.

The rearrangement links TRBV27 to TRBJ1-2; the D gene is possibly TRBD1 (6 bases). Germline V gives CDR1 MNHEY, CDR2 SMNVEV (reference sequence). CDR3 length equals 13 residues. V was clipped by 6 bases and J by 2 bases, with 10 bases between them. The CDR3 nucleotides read TGTGCCAGCAGCCTAGGGGGGAACTATGGCTACACCTTC. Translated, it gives CASSLGGNYGYTF.

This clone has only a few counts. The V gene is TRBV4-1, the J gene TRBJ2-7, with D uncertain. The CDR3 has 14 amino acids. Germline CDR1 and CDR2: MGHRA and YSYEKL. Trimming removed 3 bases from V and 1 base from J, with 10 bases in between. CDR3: CASSQGLESYEQYF. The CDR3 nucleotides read TGCGCCAGCAGCCAGGGCCTAGAATCCTACGAGCAGTACTTC.

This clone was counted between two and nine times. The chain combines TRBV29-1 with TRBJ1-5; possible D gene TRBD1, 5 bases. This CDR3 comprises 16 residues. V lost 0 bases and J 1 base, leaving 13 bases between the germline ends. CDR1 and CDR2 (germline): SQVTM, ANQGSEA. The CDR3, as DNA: TGCAGCGTTGAAGAGGGCAGGGCATCGAGCAATCAGCCCCAGCATTTT. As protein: CSVEEGRASSNQPQHF. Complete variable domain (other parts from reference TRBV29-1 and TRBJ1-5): SAVISQKPSRDICQRGTSLTIQCQVDSQVTMMFWYRQQPGQSLTLIATANQGSEATYESGFVIDKFPISRPNLTFSTLTVSNMSPEDSSIYLCSVEEGRASSNQPQHFGDGTRLSIL.

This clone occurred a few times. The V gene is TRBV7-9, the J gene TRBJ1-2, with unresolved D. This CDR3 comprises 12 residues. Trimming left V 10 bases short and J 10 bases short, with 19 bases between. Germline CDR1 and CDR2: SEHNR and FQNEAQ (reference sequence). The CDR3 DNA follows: TGTGCCACCCCCATCGGGTCTCTGCACTACACCTTC. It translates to CATPIGSLHYTF.

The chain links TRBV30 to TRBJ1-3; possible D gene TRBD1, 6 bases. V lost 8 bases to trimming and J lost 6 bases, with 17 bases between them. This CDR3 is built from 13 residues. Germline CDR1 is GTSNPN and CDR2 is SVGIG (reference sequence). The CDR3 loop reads CAPWGANENTIYF. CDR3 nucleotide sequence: TGTGCCCCGTGGGGGGCGAATGAAAACACCATATATTTT. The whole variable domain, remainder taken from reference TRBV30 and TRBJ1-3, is SQTIHQWPATLVQPVGSPLSLECTVEGTSNPNLYWYRQAAGRGLQLLFYSVGIGQISSEVPQNLSASRPQDRQFILSSKKLLLSDSGFYLCAPWGANENTIYFGEGSWLTVV.

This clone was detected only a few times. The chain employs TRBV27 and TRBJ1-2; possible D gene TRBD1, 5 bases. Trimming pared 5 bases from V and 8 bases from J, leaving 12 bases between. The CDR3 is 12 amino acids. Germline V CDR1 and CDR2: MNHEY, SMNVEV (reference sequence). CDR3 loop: CASSVGGGGYTF. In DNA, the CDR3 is TGTGCCAGCAGTGTGGGGGGGGGAGGCTACACCTTC.

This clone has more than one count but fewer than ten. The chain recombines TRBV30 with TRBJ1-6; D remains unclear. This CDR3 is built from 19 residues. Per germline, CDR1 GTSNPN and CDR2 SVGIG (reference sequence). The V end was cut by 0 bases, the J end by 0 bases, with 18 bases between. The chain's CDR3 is CAWSVGLVFHSSYNSPLHF. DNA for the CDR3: TGTGCCTGGAGTGTAGGGCTCGTTTTTCATAGCTCCTATAATTCACCCCTCCACTTT.

CDR3 DNA: TGTGCCAGCAACCCGATACAGGGGGCGAGGGCTTTCTTT. As protein: CASNPIQGARAFF. V usage is TRBV7-2 and J usage is TRBJ1-1, with 9 bases aligning to TRBD1. V shed 7 bases, J shed 11 bases, and the junction held 11 bases outside the gene matches. The CDR3 sequence is 13 residues long. CDR1 SGHTA and CDR2 FQGNSA come from the germline V gene.